The entry that follows covers one T cell receptor beta chain sequence. This clone has a single count. Its antigen is currently not known. No base-level quality is on record; no much larger clone is a single base apart. The time point label corresponds to: pre-reinfection, 55 to 20 weeks before reinfection detection. Sorted cells were sequenced directly ex vivo, without in vitro expansion prior to TCR sequencing. The donors, who were people who inject drugs, were enrolled in the Montreal Acute Hepatitis C Cohort Study (HEPCO) in Canada. As controls, total naive CD8 T cells were sorted as viable CD3+ CD8+ CD45RO- cells from two donors at all three reinfection time points. Before sorting, cryopreserved peripheral blood mononuclear cells were thawed and CD8 T cells were purified from those thawed cells. The MACS CD8+ T cell Isolation Kit was used to enrich CD8 T cells through negative selection. A BD FACSAria II sorter with FACSDiva software was used for cell sorting, and FlowJo was used for data analysis.

The germline V gene specifies SNHLY as CDR1 and FYNNEI as CDR2. V and J are trimmed by 1 base and 4 bases, and the gene matches miss 12 bases of the junction. The CDR3 holds 18 amino acids from the cysteine to the phenylalanine. The sequence is cut down to CDR3 DNA, 54 bases in frame from base 1. These data originate in a study of memory CD8 T cells in hepatitis C reinfection (dated by TCRdb to the late 2010s). Broadly, across the study: Three donors spontaneously resolved two consecutive HCV infections, while two donors cleared a primary infection but became chronically infected after reinfection. HCV reinfection was defined as a positive HCV RNA test following two negative tests taken at least 60 days apart. Samples from before reinfection were taken anywhere from 55 to 20 weeks prior to reinfection being detected. The study tracked the TCR beta repertoire of virus-specific CD8 T cells longitudinally across an HCV reinfection episode in five donors. A few reinfection cases with stored pre-reinfection samples were identified between the late 2000s and the early 2010s. In the reinfection study, participants who had resolved a prior HCV infection were followed every 3 months. Broader findings and caveats from the paper: Because only a few donors were included, definitive conclusions about public clonotypes linked to secondary clearance were beyond the reach of the study.

Library preparation was by the immunoSEQ multiplex PCR assay. Genomic DNA was extracted from the sorted cells, and Adaptive Biotechnologies' automated high-throughput method was used to sequence the TCR beta V, D and J regions. CDR3 regions were amplified with a two-step, bias-controlled multiplex PCR. An Illumina instrument was used to sequence the amplified TCR beta libraries. Per the source publication's procedure: The demultiplexed reads were processed to cut down on amplification and sequencing bias, and the IMGT database was used to assign CDR3 sequences to gene families. ImmunoSEQ software version 2.0 was used to analyze repertoire data. Clonotype lists were filtered to remove out-of-frame sequences as well as sequences containing stop codons in the CDR3. Clonotypes with a frequency below 0.01% were excluded because such clonotypes corresponded to less than one cell. Richness was calculated by dividing observed richness by input cell number, and evenness was calculated by dividing Shannon entropy by log observed richness. Repertoire diversity and the similarity between time points were measured using Simpson diversity and Morisita-Horn overlap indices. Clonotypes were grouped as dominant (>1%), sub-dominant (0.5-0.99%), low abundance (0.1-0.49%) or lowest abundance (<0.1%). A germline index was derived by subtracting total nucleotide additions from total CDR3 length and dividing the result by total CDR3 length. Imported from immuneACCESS, the table was reduced by TCRdb to in-frame sequences with V and J called. These copies leave out some clones; in studies compared against another copy, an unresolved V gene accounts for under half, and the cause of the remainder is not known. The DNA gave D and trimming, while V, J and clone size come from that table. Counted in this sample were 45,000 to 55,000 clones; around nine tenths of them appeared once. The ten top clones hold roughly 1% of the sample.

The TCR originated in a man younger than 30 with hepatitis C virus infection. This receptor chain uses TRBV2 and TRBJ2-5; the central 10 bases match TRBD2. Specimen: naive CD8+ T cells sorted from blood. This sample's cell subset or site label indicates: total naive CD8+CD45RO- T cells. The CDR3 protein: CASSEGDYSGGLAETQYF. In nucleotides, the sequence is TGTGCCAGCAGTGAAGGGGACTATAGCGGGGGGCTGGCAGAGACCCAGTACTTC.